This entry describes one T cell receptor beta chain. Its antigen is unknown. The record originates from a study of T cell repertoires in cytomegalovirus infection. The wider study: Well-studied HLA-B-restricted epitopes and recently identified HLA-C-restricted epitopes of CMV were both used in the study. Through public TCR beta signatures, both CMV infection and matching HLA type were indicated. Study-wide results and caveats: The ex vivo response showed dominance by HLA-C-restricted CMV-specific TCR beta clonotypes. Carriage of CMV together with the relevant HLA was identifiable through cumulative public TCR beta family frequency.

Each CDR3 protein is one row after TCRdb ran MiXCR on the reads. The sample gives roughly 920,000 distinct CDR3 sequences, 25% to 40% of which show up once; under 15% is in the top ten. The CDR3 length is 22 residues. V lost 3 bases and J lost 0, with 30 bases in between. Germline values: CDR1 LNHDA, CDR2 SQIVND (reference sequence). This TCR came from a human donor in good health (CMV status not recorded). Some clones in this sample may be carry-over from other donors' samples. The sample here was cultured CD8+ T cells from PBMCs, taken from culture after CMV antigen stimulation. The chain carries TRBV19 and TRBJ1-5; D is possibly TRBD1 (6 bases). Here the CDR3 DNA reads TGTGCCAGTAGTATGGAACGGGCCCTAGGGACACGCTCAATTAATAGCAATCAGCCCCAGCATTTT. Protein: CASSMERALGTRSINSNQPQHF.